The 6 T cell receptor beta chains given below trace back to one sample, sequenced in a study of OX40 agonist ivuxolimab in advanced cancers. Libraries were prepared by immunoSEQ multiplex PCR; TCRdb keeps only in-frame clonotypes and omits some of them. The table shows about 49,000 clones, with roughly 85% occurring only once. Specimen: CD4+ or CD8+ T cells sorted from blood, collected in a trial of the OX40 agonist ivuxolimab. These receptors were collected from an adult with an advanced solid tumor such as melanoma, head and neck, liver or kidney cancer.

The V call is TRBV29-1, the J call TRBJ2-3; tentatively, D is TRBD2 (6 bases). V was clipped by 5 bases and J by 3 bases, with 12 bases between them. The length of the CDR3 is 13 residues. Germline CDR1 is SQVTM and CDR2 is ANQGSEA. CDR3 nucleotide sequence: TGCAGCGTTCCCTCAGGAGGGACAGATACGCAGTATTTT. It yields the protein CSVPSGGTDTQYF.

The chain employs TRBV4-2 and TRBJ2-1, with D uncertain. Trimming took off 0 bases at V and 0 bases at J, with 9 bases between the two ends. The CDR3 runs 16 residues. Germline CDR1 and CDR2: LGHNA and YNFKEQ. The CDR3 sequence is CASSQENTYSYNEQFF. CDR3 sequence (DNA): TGTGCCAGCAGCCAAGAGAATACCTACTCCTACAATGAGCAGTTCTTC.

The J gene is TRBJ2-1, the V gene TRBV4-3; the D is unclear. The germline V and J ends were trimmed by 2 bases and 4 bases, with 6 bases remaining between them. CDR1 and CDR2 from the germline V gene are LGHNA and YSLEER. This CDR3 is built from 13 residues. The CDR3 loop reads CASSQNNYNEQFF. CDR3 nucleotides: TGCGCCAGCAGCCAAAACAATTACAATGAGCAGTTCTTC.

V is TRBV7-6 and J is TRBJ2-5; tentative D call: TRBD1 (5 bases). The CDR3 covers 15 residues. Between the trimmed V and J ends, which lost 2 bases and 2 bases, there was a span of 12 bases. CDR1 and CDR2 (germline): SGHVS, FNYEAQ. This CDR3 reads CASSLTRELQETQYF. CDR3 DNA: TGTGCCAGCAGCTTAACCAGGGAATTACAAGAGACCCAGTACTTC.

This chain joins TRBV9 and TRBJ2-3, with TRBD1 identical over 12 bases. The CDR3 has 16 residues. Germline V CDR1 and CDR2: SGDLS, YYNGEE. Losses at the gene ends were 3 bases for V and 3 bases for J; bases not matched to a gene: 5. In DNA, the CDR3 is TGTGCCAGCAGCGACCCGGGACAGGGGGCAACAGATACGCAGTATTTT. Its translation is CASSDPGQGATDTQYF.

This clone was seen a single time. This rearrangement joins TRBV9 to TRBJ2-4, with D perhaps matching TRBD1 (5 bases). CDR1 SGDLS and CDR2 YYNGEE come from the germline V gene. The V and J ends lost 0 bases and 5 bases respectively, with 12 bases between them. There are 15 residues in the CDR3. CDR3 nucleotide sequence: TGTGCCAGCAGCGTAGTTCAGGGTCCGGAAAACATTCAGTACTTC. Protein product: CASSVVQGPENIQYF.